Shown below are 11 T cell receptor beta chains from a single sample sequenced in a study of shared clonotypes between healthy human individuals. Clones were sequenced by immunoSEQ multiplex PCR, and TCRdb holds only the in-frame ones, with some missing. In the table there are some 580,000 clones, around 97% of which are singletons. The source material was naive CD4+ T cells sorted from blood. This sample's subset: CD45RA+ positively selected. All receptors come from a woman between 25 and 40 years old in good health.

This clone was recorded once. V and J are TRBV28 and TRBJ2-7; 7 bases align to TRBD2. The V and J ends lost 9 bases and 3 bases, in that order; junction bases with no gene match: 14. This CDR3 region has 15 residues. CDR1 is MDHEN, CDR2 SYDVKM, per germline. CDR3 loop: CASTVGGSSVYEQYF. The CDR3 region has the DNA TGTGCCAGTACCGTGGGGGGGTCCTCTGTCTACGAGCAGTACTTC.

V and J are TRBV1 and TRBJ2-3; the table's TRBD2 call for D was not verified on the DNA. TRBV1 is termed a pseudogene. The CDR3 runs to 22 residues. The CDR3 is CTSSQDRLPTSGRGWRTDTQYF. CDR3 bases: TGCACCAGCAGCCAAGATCGGCTACCGACTAGCGGGAGAGGTTGGCGCACAGATACGCAGTATTTT.

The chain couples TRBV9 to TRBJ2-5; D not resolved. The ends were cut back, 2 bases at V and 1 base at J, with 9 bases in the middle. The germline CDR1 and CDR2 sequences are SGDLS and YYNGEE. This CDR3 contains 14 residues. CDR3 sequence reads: CASSVGQPQETQYF. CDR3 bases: TGTGCCAGCAGCGTGGGCCAGCCCCAAGAGACCCAGTACTTC.

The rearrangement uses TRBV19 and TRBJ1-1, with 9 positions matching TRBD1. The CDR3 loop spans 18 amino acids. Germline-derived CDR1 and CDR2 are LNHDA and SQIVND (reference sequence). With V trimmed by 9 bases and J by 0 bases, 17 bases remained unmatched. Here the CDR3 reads CASRPRTGTGIMNTEAFF. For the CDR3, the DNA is TGTGCCAGCAGACCTAGGACCGGGACAGGGATCATGAACACTGAAGCTTTCTTT. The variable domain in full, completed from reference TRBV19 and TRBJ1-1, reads DGGITQSPKYLFRKEGQNVTLSCEQNLNHDAMYWYRQDPGQGLRLIYYSQIVNDFQKGDIAEGYSVSREKKESFPLTVTSAQKNPTAFYLCASRPRTGTGIMNTEAFFGQGTRLTVV.

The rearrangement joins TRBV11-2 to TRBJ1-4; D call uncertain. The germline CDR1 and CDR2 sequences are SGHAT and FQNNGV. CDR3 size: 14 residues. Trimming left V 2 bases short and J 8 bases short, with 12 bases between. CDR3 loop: CASSLLKGREKLFF. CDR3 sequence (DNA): TGTGCCAGCAGCTTACTCAAAGGTCGGGAAAAACTGTTTTTT.

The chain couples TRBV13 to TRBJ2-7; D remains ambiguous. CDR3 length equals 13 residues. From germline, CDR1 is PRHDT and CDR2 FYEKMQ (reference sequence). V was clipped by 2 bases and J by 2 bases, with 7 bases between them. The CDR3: CASSLFIAYEQYF. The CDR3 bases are TGTGCCAGCAGCTTATTCATCGCCTACGAGCAGTACTTC.

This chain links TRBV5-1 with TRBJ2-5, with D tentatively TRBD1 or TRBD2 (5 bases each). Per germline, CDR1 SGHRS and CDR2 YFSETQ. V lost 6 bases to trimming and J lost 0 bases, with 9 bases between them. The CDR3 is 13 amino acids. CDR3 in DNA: TGCGCCAGCAAGAGGGGCGACCAAGAGACCCAGTACTTC. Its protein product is CASKRGDQETQYF.

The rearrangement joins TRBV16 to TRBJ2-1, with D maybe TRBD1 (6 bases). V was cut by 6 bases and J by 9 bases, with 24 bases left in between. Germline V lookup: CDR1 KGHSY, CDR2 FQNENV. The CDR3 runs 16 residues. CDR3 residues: CASSRQTGQVGFEQFF. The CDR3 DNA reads TGTGCCAGCAGTCGCCAGACAGGCCAGGTTGGTTTTGAGCAGTTCTTC.

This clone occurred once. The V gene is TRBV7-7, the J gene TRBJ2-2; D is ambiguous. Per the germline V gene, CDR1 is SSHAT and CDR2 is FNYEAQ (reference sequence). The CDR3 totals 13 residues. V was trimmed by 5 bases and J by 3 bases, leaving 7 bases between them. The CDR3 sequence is CASSPVHTGELFF. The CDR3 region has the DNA TGTGCCAGCAGCCCTGTTCACACCGGGGAGCTGTTTTTT.

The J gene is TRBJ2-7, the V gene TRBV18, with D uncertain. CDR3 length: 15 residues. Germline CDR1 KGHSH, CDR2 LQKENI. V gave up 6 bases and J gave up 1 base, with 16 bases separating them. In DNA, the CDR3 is TGTGCCAGCTCGCCAGCTAATGACGTGTCCTACGAGCAGTACTTC. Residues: CASSPANDVSYEQYF.

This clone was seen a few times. The CDR3: CASSTGDRLYGYTF. The CDR3 DNA reads as TGCGCCAGCAGCACCGGGGACAGGCTCTATGGCTACACCTTC. This chain connects TRBV5-1 to TRBJ1-2, with 8 bases lining up with TRBD1. J lost 4 bases, V lost 4 bases, and 6 bases had no gene match. The CDR3 spans 14 residues. The germline CDR1 and CDR2 sequences are SGHRS and YFSETQ.